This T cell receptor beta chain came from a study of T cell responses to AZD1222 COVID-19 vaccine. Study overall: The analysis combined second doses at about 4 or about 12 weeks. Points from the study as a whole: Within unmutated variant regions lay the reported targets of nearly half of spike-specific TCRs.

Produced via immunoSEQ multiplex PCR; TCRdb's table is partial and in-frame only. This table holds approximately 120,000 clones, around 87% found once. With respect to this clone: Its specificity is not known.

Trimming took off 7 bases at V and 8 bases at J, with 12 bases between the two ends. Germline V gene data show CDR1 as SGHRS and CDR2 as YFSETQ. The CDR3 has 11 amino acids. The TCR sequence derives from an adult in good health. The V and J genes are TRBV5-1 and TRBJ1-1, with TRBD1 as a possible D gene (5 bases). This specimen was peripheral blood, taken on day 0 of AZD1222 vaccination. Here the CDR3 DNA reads TGCGCCAGCGCCCACGGGGGGGAAGCTTTCTTT. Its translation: CASAHGGEAFF.